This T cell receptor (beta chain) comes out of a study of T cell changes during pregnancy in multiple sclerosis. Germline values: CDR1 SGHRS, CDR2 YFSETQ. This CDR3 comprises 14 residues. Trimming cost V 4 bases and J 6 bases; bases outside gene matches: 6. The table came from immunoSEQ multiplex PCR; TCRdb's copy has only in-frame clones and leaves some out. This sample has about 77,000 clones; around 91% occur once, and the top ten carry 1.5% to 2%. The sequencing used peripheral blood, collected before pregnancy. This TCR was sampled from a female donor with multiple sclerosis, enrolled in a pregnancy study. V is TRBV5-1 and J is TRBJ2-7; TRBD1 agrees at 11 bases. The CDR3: CASSAGTGGVEQYF. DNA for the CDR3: TGCGCCAGCAGCGCCGGGACAGGGGGAGTCGAGCAGTACTTC.